These 28 T cell receptor beta chains originate from one sample sequenced in a study of blood T cell repertoires in COVID-19. Clones were read by immunoSEQ multiplex PCR, and TCRdb kept only the in-frame ones, dropping some. Among approximately 350,000 clones, roughly 90% were seen once, and the ten largest hold 7.1%. Sequenced: peripheral blood. Receptor source: an older woman with COVID-19, enrolled during active disease.

The chain combines TRBV11-2 with TRBJ1-2; D perhaps matches TRBD1 (6 bases). Germline CDR1 is SGHAT and CDR2 is FQNNGV. V gave up 4 bases and J gave up 4 bases, with 13 bases separating them. The CDR3 runs to 14 residues. CDR3 loop: CASSSQGPRYGYTF. The DNA of the CDR3 is TGTGCCAGCAGCTCACAGGGTCCACGCTATGGCTACACCTTC.

The V and J genes are TRBV19 and TRBJ2-6, with D possibly TRBD1 on 6 matching bases. The V end lost 5 bases, the J end lost 1 base, and 12 bases lay between the germline ends. The V gene's germline CDR1 is LNHDA and CDR2 SQIVND (reference sequence). The CDR3 runs 16 residues. In nucleotides, the CDR3 is TGTGCCAGTAGTCTCGGACAGTTTTCTGGGGCCAACGTCCTGACTTTC. Its translation: CASSLGQFSGANVLTF.

This clone was counted a single time. This chain uses TRBV29-1 with TRBJ2-1, with 10 bases fitting TRBD2. The CDR3 length is 14 residues. The V gene's germline CDR1 is SQVTM and CDR2 ANQGSEA. The V segment lost 5 bases and the J segment 0 bases; nucleotides outside the gene matches: 1. CDR3 region: CSVLAGDSYNEQFF. CDR3 DNA: TGCAGCGTTCTAGCGGGGGACTCCTACAATGAGCAGTTCTTC.

V and J are TRBV18 and TRBJ2-2, with D maybe TRBD1 (6 bases). Trimming took 4 bases from V and 4 from J, leaving 7 bases between them. The CDR3 totals 13 residues. Germline V CDR1 and CDR2: KGHSH, LQKENI. This CDR3 reads CASSQDSTGELFF. Here the CDR3 DNA reads TGTGCCAGCTCACAGGACAGCACCGGGGAGCTGTTTTTT.

CDR3 coding DNA: TGTGCCATCAGTTCGGACAGGGGCTATAATTCACCCCTCCACTTT. Protein product: CAISSDRGYNSPLHF. The gene calls are TRBV10-3 and TRBJ1-6; 9 positions match TRBD1. From germline, CDR1 is ENHRY and CDR2 SYGVKD. V shed 5 bases, J shed 3 bases, and the junction held 2 bases outside the gene matches. The CDR3 is 15 residues long.

The rearrangement joins TRBV6-6 to TRBJ1-2; D might be TRBD1 (5 bases). The V and J ends lost 7 bases and 1 base respectively, with 10 bases between them. This CDR3 comprises 13 residues. Germline values: CDR1 MNHNY, CDR2 SVGAGI (reference sequence). In nucleotides, the CDR3 is TGTGCCAGCAACCTTGACAGTAACTATGGCTACACCTTC. Amino acids: CASNLDSNYGYTF.

The J gene is TRBJ2-3, the V gene TRBV27, with TRBD1 as a possible D gene (7 bases). CDR3 size: 15 residues. In germline, CDR1 is MNHEY, CDR2 SMNVEV (reference sequence). The V gene lost 6 bases and the J gene lost 2 bases, with 15 bases spanning the gap. CDR3 loop: CASSRGAGNTDTQYF. CDR3 DNA: TGTGCCAGCAGCAGGGGGGCGGGGAACACAGATACGCAGTATTTT.

The chain recombines TRBV7-2 with TRBJ1-2; the D gene is possibly TRBD1 (6 bases). Germline V gives CDR1 SGHTA, CDR2 FQGNSA. V was clipped by 4 bases and J by 7 bases, with 13 bases between them. This CDR3 spans 13 amino acids. The CDR3 region is CASSSYRVTGYTF. The DNA for the CDR3 is TGTGCCAGCAGCTCATACAGGGTTACTGGCTACACCTTC.

In its sample, this clone was seen once. The chain recombines TRBV3-1 (or the pseudogene TRBV3-2) with TRBJ1-1, with 7 bases aligning to TRBD1. The V segment lost 4 bases and the J segment 4 bases; nucleotides outside the gene matches: 6. The CDR3 is made up of 14 amino acids. CDR1 LGHDT and CDR2 YNNKEL come from the germline V gene (reference sequence). CDR3: CASSLRQGVTEAFF. CDR3 in DNA: TGTGCCAGCAGCCTAAGACAGGGTGTCACTGAAGCTTTCTTT.

This chain connects TRBV7-8 to TRBJ2-3, with D perhaps matching TRBD1 (6 bases). The CDR3 has 17 residues. V lost 1 base and J 2 bases, leaving 16 bases between the germline ends. The V gene's germline CDR1 is SGHVS and CDR2 FQNEAQ. CDR3 amino acids: CASSLVFVGTSTDTQYF. Here the CDR3 DNA reads TGTGCCAGCAGCTTAGTCTTTGTAGGGACATCCACAGATACGCAGTATTTT.

The CDR3, as DNA: TGTGCCAGTAGTATCAACCCCGGGACAGCACAAGATACGCAGTATTTT. Protein: CASSINPGTAQDTQYF. The chain employs TRBV19 and TRBJ2-3; 7 bases agree with TRBD1. The CDR3 loop spans 16 amino acids. Germline trimming cut 3 bases from V and 5 bases from J; bases unmatched to any gene: 11. The germline V gene has CDR1 LNHDA and CDR2 SQIVND (reference sequence).

The chain uses TRBV5-1 and TRBJ1-3, with D unclear. In germline, CDR1 is SGHRS, CDR2 YFSETQ. Trimming took off 0 bases at V and 4 bases at J, with 5 bases between the two ends. CDR3 length: 13 amino acids. CDR3 in amino acids: CASSLARGNTIYF. The CDR3 bases are TGCGCCAGCAGCTTGGCCAGGGGAAACACCATATATTTT.

For the CDR3, the DNA is TGTGCCAGCAGTTTGGTCCCGTCAGTGACTAGCACAGATACGCAGTATTTT. Encoded protein: CASSLVPSVTSTDTQYF. The chain couples TRBV27 to TRBJ2-3; D uncertain. Trimming left V 3 bases short and J 0 bases short, with 16 bases between. The CDR3 extends over 17 amino acids. In germline, CDR1 is MNHEY, CDR2 SMNVEV (reference sequence).

The chain joins TRBV4-1 to TRBJ2-7, with D perhaps TRBD2 (6 bases). The germline V gene has CDR1 MGHRA and CDR2 YSYEKL. With 2 bases removed from V and 3 bases from J, the gap between germline ends came to 8 bases. The CDR3 extends over 13 amino acids. The CDR3 sequence is CASSQHGGYEQYF. CDR3 bases: TGCGCCAGCAGCCAACACGGGGGCTACGAGCAGTACTTC.

The CDR3 protein is CASSYSTAGDSGNTIYF. The DNA for the CDR3 is TGCGCCAGCAGCTACTCTACCGCAGGGGACTCTGGAAACACCATATATTTT. V and J are TRBV5-1 and TRBJ1-3; TRBD1 might be the D (6 bases). Germline CDR1 is SGHRS and CDR2 is YFSETQ. The germline V and J ends were trimmed by 3 bases and 0 bases, with 16 bases remaining between them. The CDR3 is made up of 17 amino acids.

The J gene is TRBJ1-1, the V gene TRBV6-5; 10 bases map to TRBD1. This CDR3 is built from 14 residues. Germline V CDR1 and CDR2: MNHEY, SVGAGI. V lost 6 bases and J lost 5; bases outside the gene matches: 6. The CDR3 region is CASRLDRGRTEAFF. In nucleotides, the CDR3 is TGTGCCAGCAGATTGGACAGGGGGAGGACTGAAGCTTTCTTT.

The CDR3 region is CASSRIWGGTGNTIYF. CDR3 coding DNA: TGCGCCAGCAGCCGAATATGGGGGGGCACTGGAAACACCATATATTTT. The rearrangement links TRBV4-1 to TRBJ1-3, with a weak D call TRBD1 (6 bases). The CDR3 loop spans 16 amino acids. Looked up from germline, CDR1 is MGHRA and CDR2 is YSYEKL. Trimming took off 4 bases at V and 2 bases at J, with 15 bases between the two ends.

The chain joins TRBV1 to TRBJ2-2; no check of the table's D call, TRBD1, against the DNA was made. TRBV1 is assigned pseudogene status. The CDR3 loop spans 15 amino acids. DNA for the CDR3: TGCACCGATCAAGCGACAGGCTTGAACACCGGGGAGCTGTTTTTT. It specifies CTDQATGLNTGELFF.

This clone was counted only a few times. This chain uses TRBV15 with TRBJ1-1; D ambiguous. The CDR3 sequence is 15 residues long. Trimming took 0 bases from V and 4 from J, leaving 12 bases between them. Germline-derived CDR1 and CDR2 are LNHNV and YYDKDF (reference sequence). The DNA of the CDR3 is TGTGCCACCAGCAGAGATGGTGTAAAGAGCACTGAAGCTTTCTTT. Amino acids: CATSRDGVKSTEAFF.

The chain recombines TRBV18 with TRBJ1-1, with 11 bases matching TRBD1. Germline CDR1 and CDR2: KGHSH and LQKENI. The CDR3 covers 16 residues. J gave up 7 bases and V 0 bases, and 7 bases lay outside the gene matches. CDR3 DNA: TGTGCCAGCTCACCACCGGGACAGGGGGGTCGCGGTGAAGCTTTCTTT. This translates into CASSPPGQGGRGEAFF.

The chain recombines TRBV7-9 with TRBJ2-1, with D maybe TRBD1 (6 bases). V was pared by 3 bases and J by 8 bases, with 14 bases between. The CDR3 totals 14 residues. Germline values: CDR1 SEHNR, CDR2 FQNEAQ (reference sequence). Here the CDR3 reads CASSLGAGMDEQFF. The CDR3 DNA sequence: TGTGCCAGCAGCTTGGGGGCAGGGATGGATGAGCAGTTCTTC.

This clone was seen a few times. The J gene is TRBJ1-1, the V gene TRBV5-5; the match to TRBD1 covers 8 bases. V lost 4 bases to trimming and J lost 10 bases; unmatched junction nucleotides: 6. Germline V lookup: CDR1 SGHKS, CDR2 YYEKEE (reference sequence). This CDR3 spans 12 amino acids. The CDR3 spells CASSPLDRAAFF. CDR3 coding DNA: TGTGCCAGCAGCCCCCTGGACAGGGCAGCTTTCTTT.

This clone appeared once. CDR3 loop: CASSPQSLAGAEAFF. DNA for the CDR3: TGTGCCAGCAGCCCACAATCGCTCGCGGGAGCGGAAGCTTTCTTT. The rearrangement links TRBV5-8 to TRBJ1-1; no clear D gene. The CDR3 has 15 residues. CDR1 and CDR2 (germline): SGHTS, YDEGEE. The germline V and J ends were trimmed by 4 bases and 8 bases, with 21 bases remaining between them.

This rearrangement joins TRBV4-3 to TRBJ2-1, with 7 bases fitting TRBD1. Trimming at V came to 0 bases and at J to 1 base, leaving 3 bases not matched to a gene. The CDR3 contains 16 residues. Germline CDR1 LGHNA, CDR2 YSLEER. The CDR3 DNA follows: TGCGCCAGCAGCCAAGATGCACAGGGGTCCTACAATGAGCAGTTCTTC. Encoded protein: CASSQDAQGSYNEQFF.

CDR3 protein: CASSSGTGGRDTQYF. The CDR3 bases are TGTGCCAGCAGCTCCGGGACAGGGGGTCGGGATACGCAGTATTTT. The rearrangement uses TRBV7-7 and TRBJ2-3; 11 nucleotides align to TRBD1. Germline V gives CDR1 SSHAT, CDR2 FNYEAQ (reference sequence). The CDR3 covers 15 residues. V shed 4 bases and J 6 bases; nucleotides not matched to a gene: 6.

The chain joins TRBV27 to TRBJ2-3; TRBD1 might be the D (6 bases). Germline V lookup: CDR1 MNHEY, CDR2 SMNVEV (reference sequence). The V gene lost 3 bases and the J gene lost 3 bases, with 13 bases spanning the gap. The CDR3 runs 15 residues. The CDR3 loop is CASSLGAGKTDTQYF. CDR3 bases: TGTGCCAGCAGTTTGGGGGCGGGCAAGACAGATACGCAGTATTTT.

Comment on this clone: Other nucleotide sequences in the sample specify the same CDR3. The rearrangement uses TRBV7-2 and TRBJ1-2; D might be TRBD1 (6 bases). CDR1 and CDR2 (germline): SGHTA, FQGNSA. The CDR3 spans 15 residues. V was cut by 1 base and J by 3 bases, with 12 bases left in between. The CDR3 sequence: CASSLVAGGDYGYTF. The CDR3 DNA follows: TGTGCCAGCAGCTTAGTGGCGGGGGGCGACTATGGCTACACCTTC. The variable domain in full, completed from reference TRBV7-2 and TRBJ1-2, reads GAGVSQSPSNKVTEKGKDVELRCDPISGHTALYWYRQSLGQGLEFLIYFQGNSAPDKSGLPSDRFSAERTGGSVSTLTIQRTQQEDSAVYLCASSLVAGGDYGYTFGSGTRLTVV.

The V call is TRBV7-3, the J call TRBJ1-1, with unresolved D. The CDR3 runs to 13 residues. Trimming removed 3 bases from V and 5 bases from J, with 10 bases in between. Germline V gene sequence: CDR1 SGHTA, CDR2 FQGTGA. Here the CDR3 reads CASSFSRDTEAFF. In DNA, the CDR3 is TGTGCCAGCAGCTTCTCACGGGATACTGAAGCTTTCTTT.